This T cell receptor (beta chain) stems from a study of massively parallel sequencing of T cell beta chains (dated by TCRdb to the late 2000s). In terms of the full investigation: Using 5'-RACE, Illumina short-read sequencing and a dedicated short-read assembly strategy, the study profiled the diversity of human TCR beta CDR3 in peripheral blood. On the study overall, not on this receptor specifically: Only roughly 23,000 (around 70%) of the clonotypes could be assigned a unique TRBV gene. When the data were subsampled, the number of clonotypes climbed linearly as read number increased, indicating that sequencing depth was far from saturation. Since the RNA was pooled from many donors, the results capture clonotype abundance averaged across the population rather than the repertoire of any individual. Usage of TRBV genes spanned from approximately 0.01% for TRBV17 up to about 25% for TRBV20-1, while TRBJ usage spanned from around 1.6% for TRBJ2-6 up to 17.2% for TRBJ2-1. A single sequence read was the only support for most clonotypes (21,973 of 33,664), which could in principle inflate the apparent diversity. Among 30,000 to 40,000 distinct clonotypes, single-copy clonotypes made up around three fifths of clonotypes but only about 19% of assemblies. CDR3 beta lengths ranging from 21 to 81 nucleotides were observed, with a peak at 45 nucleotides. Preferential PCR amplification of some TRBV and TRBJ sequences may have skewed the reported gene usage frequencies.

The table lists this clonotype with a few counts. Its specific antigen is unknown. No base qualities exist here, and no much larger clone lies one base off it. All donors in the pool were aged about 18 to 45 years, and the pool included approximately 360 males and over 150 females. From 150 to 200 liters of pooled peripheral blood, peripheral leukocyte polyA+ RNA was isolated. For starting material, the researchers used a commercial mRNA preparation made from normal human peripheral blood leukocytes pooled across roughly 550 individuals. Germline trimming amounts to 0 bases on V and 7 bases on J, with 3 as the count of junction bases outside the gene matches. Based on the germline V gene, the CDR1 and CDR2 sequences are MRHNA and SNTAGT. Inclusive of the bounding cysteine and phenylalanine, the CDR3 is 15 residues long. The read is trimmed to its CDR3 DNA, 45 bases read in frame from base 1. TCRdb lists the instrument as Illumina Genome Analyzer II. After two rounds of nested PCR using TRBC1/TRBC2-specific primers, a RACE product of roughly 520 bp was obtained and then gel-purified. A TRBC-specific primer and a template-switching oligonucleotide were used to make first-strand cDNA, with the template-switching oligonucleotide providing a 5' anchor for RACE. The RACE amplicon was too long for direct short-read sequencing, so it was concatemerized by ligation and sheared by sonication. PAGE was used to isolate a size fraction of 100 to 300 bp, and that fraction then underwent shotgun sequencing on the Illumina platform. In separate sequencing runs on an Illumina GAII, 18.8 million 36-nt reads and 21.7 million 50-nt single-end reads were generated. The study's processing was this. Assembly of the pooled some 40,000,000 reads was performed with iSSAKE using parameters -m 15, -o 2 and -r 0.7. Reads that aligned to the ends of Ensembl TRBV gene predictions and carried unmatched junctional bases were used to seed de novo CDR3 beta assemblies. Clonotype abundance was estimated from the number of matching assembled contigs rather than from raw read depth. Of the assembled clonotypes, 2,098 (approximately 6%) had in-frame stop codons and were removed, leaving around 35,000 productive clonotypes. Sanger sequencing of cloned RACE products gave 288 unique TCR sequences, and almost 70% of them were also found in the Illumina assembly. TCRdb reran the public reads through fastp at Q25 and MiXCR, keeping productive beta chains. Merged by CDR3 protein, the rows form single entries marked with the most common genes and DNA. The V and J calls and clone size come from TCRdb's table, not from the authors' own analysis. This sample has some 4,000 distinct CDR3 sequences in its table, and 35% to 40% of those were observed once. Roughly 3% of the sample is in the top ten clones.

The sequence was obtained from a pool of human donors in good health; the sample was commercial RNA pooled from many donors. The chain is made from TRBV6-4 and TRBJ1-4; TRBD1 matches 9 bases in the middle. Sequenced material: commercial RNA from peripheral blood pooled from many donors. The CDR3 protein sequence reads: CASSDSGQGGEKLFF. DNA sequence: TGTGCCAGCAGTGACTCGGGACAGGGAGGTGAAAAACTGTTTTTT.